Sequencing of this T cell receptor (beta chain) was carried out in a study of T cell responses to AZD1222 COVID-19 vaccine. Worth noting for this clone: Antigen unknown.

There are 15 residues in the CDR3. Trimming cost V 5 bases and J 3 bases, with 12 bases left between them. CDR1 and CDR2 (germline): SGHDT, YYEEEE. Sequencing was performed with immunoSEQ multiplex PCR; in TCRdb, only in-frame clones are kept and a portion is missing. The sample yields around 80,000 clones, 70% to 90% seen once. General study points: With dominance at 160-218 and 743-854, vaccine-associated CD4 TCRs spanned spike. Spike-specific TCR breadth and depth went up after people got two AZD1222 doses. Of the AZD1222 recipients, only five to seven were seropositive at baseline. Donors were chiefly white British, with a greater number of females, and clonal diversity was perhaps underestimated.

The receptor comes from an adult who received the AZD1222 COVID-19 vaccine. Sequencing used peripheral blood, obtained 28 days after the second AZD1222 dose. The chain employs TRBV5-6 and TRBJ2-6; D may be TRBD1 (6 bases). CDR3 amino acids: CASRSQGYGANVLTF. CDR3 DNA: TGTGCCAGCAGATCACAGGGTTATGGGGCCAACGTCCTGACTTTC.